This is a list of T cell receptor beta chains from one sample in a study of blood T cell repertoires in COVID-19. The table came from immunoSEQ multiplex PCR; TCRdb's copy has only in-frame clones and leaves some out. The table lists about 91,000 clones, about 85% of them singletons. Sample: peripheral blood. These receptor sequences come from a man between 65 and 85 years old with acute or convalescent COVID-19. Both conserved end residues are part of each CDR3. Each record gives: J gene, clone size, V gene, D gene, CDR3 DNA, CDR3 protein. D genes are given only for firm matches. Clone size is not always given. Where it is, it says once, few, many or a class for expanded clones.

J gene: TRBJ1-2; clone size: .; V gene: TRBV14; D gene: .; CDR3 DNA: TGTGCCAGCAGCCGGCGACAGGATGGCTACACCTTC; CDR3 protein: CASSRRQDGYTF
J gene: TRBJ1-1; clone size: .; V gene: TRBV5-8; D gene: TRBD1; CDR3 DNA: TGTGCCAGCAGCCCCAGACAGGGAGGTAGCACTGAAGCTTTCTTT; CDR3 protein: CASSPRQGGSTEAFF
J gene: TRBJ1-3; clone size: once; V gene: TRBV5-1; D gene: .; CDR3 DNA: TGCGCCAGCAGCTGGGGACGGACAGTTGATCCTGGAAACACCATATATTTT; CDR3 protein: CASSWGRTVDPGNTIYF
J gene: TRBJ2-3; clone size: once; V gene: TRBV5-4; D gene: TRBD2; CDR3 DNA: TGTGCCAGCAGCGGAGAGGCAGCGGGGGCCACAGATACGCAGTATTTT; CDR3 protein: CASSGEAAGATDTQYF
J gene: TRBJ1-4; clone size: .; V gene: TRBV6-5; D gene: TRBD1; CDR3 DNA: TGTGCCAGCACCAGGGACAGGGTCGAAAAACTGTTTTTT; CDR3 protein: CASTRDRVEKLFF
J gene: TRBJ1-4; clone size: .; V gene: TRBV19; D gene: TRBD1; CDR3 DNA: TGTGCCAGTAGCCACCCCGACAGGGGTAAACTGTTTTTT; CDR3 protein: CASSHPDRGKLFF
J gene: TRBJ2-1; clone size: .; V gene: TRBV5-1; D gene: .; CDR3 DNA: TGCGCCAGCAGCGGAACTAGCTCCTACAATGAGCAGTTCTTC; CDR3 protein: CASSGTSSYNEQFF
J gene: TRBJ2-1; clone size: .; V gene: TRBV12-3/TRBV12-4; D gene: .; CDR3 DNA: TGTGCCAGCAGTTTAGGTCAAGGGGTTGAGCAGTTCTTC; CDR3 protein: CASSLGQGVEQFF
J gene: TRBJ2-5; clone size: .; V gene: TRBV5-6; D gene: TRBD2; CDR3 DNA: TGTGCCAGCAGCTTCCTAACTAGCGGCCAAGAGACCCAGTACTTC; CDR3 protein: CASSFLTSGQETQYF
J gene: TRBJ2-2; clone size: .; V gene: TRBV5-1; D gene: TRBD2; CDR3 DNA: TGCGCCAGCAGTTCGGGACTAGCGGGGGTTTTCACCGGGGAGCTGTTTTTT; CDR3 protein: CASSSGLAGVFTGELFF
J gene: TRBJ1-5; clone size: .; V gene: TRBV6-5; D gene: TRBD1; CDR3 DNA: TGTGCCGGAGGACAGGCTGGCAATCAGCCCCAGCATTTT; CDR3 protein: CAGGQAGNQPQHF
J gene: TRBJ1-2; clone size: .; V gene: TRBV3-1/TRBV3-2; D gene: .; CDR3 DNA: TGTGCCAGCAGCCATGGAGGCCCCACCTATGGCTACACCTTC; CDR3 protein: CASSHGGPTYGYTF
J gene: TRBJ2-1; clone size: .; V gene: TRBV5-5; D gene: TRBD2; CDR3 DNA: TGTGCCAGCAGCCCGACTAGCGGTATAAATTACAATGAGCAGTTCTTC; CDR3 protein: CASSPTSGINYNEQFF
J gene: TRBJ1-1; clone size: .; V gene: TRBV6-6; D gene: .; CDR3 DNA: TGTGCCAGCAGTCGTAGGACAGCGAACACTGAAGCTTTCTTT; CDR3 protein: CASSRRTANTEAFF
J gene: TRBJ1-2; clone size: few; V gene: TRBV18; D gene: TRBD1; CDR3 DNA: TGTGCCAGCTCACCCGCGGGACAGGGGGACTATGGCTACACCTTC; CDR3 protein: CASSPAGQGDYGYTF
J gene: TRBJ2-7; clone size: .; V gene: TRBV5-4; D gene: TRBD2; CDR3 DNA: TGTGCCAGCAGCTCCGGGGGGGGATCCTACGAGCAGTACTTC; CDR3 protein: CASSSGGGSYEQYF
J gene: TRBJ2-5; clone size: .; V gene: TRBV6-2/TRBV6-3; D gene: TRBD2; CDR3 DNA: TGTGCCAGCAGTGCTAGCGGGGGAAGAGAGACCCAGTACTTC; CDR3 protein: CASSASGGRETQYF
J gene: TRBJ2-3; clone size: .; V gene: TRBV4-1; D gene: .; CDR3 DNA: TGCGCCAGCAGCCTCACGGGAGATACGCAGTATTTT; CDR3 protein: CASSLTGDTQYF
J gene: TRBJ1-5; clone size: few; V gene: TRBV5-4; D gene: .; CDR3 DNA: TGTGCCAGCAGCTTGCCCGGGGGACGACAGCCCCAGCATTTT; CDR3 protein: CASSLPGGRQPQHF
J gene: TRBJ1-2; clone size: .; V gene: TRBV10-2; D gene: TRBD1; CDR3 DNA: TGCGCCAGCTTCCCGAATTCAGGGGGCCTCGGAGGCTACACCTTC; CDR3 protein: CASFPNSGGLGGYTF
J gene: TRBJ2-4; clone size: .; V gene: TRBV19; D gene: TRBD2; CDR3 DNA: TGTGCCAGTAGCCCCCGGGGGGGGGCAGAAAACATTCAGTACTTC; CDR3 protein: CASSPRGGAENIQYF
J gene: TRBJ2-7; clone size: .; V gene: TRBV7-2; D gene: TRBD1; CDR3 DNA: TGTGCCAGCAGCACAACAGGGACAGGGACAGACGAGCAGTACTTC; CDR3 protein: CASSTTGTGTDEQYF
J gene: TRBJ1-5; clone size: .; V gene: TRBV6-5; D gene: TRBD1; CDR3 DNA: TGTGCCAGCAGCACCACAGGGGGCAGGCAGCCCCAGCATTTT; CDR3 protein: CASSTTGGRQPQHF
J gene: TRBJ2-6; clone size: .; V gene: TRBV5-1; D gene: .; CDR3 DNA: TGCGCCAGCGGCACGGAGTTAACCTCTGGGGCCAACGTCCTGACTTTC; CDR3 protein: CASGTELTSGANVLTF
J gene: TRBJ1-1; clone size: once; V gene: TRBV11-2; D gene: TRBD1; CDR3 DNA: TGTGCCAGCAGACCAAGGACAGGGACGAACACTGAAGCTTTCTTT; CDR3 protein: CASRPRTGTNTEAFF
J gene: TRBJ1-1; clone size: .; V gene: TRBV28; D gene: .; CDR3 DNA: TGTGCCAGCTTCCCTTCCCAGTGGAACACTGAAGCTTTCTTT; CDR3 protein: CASFPSQWNTEAFF
J gene: TRBJ1-1; clone size: .; V gene: TRBV5-4; D gene: TRBD1; CDR3 DNA: TGTGCCAGCAGCTCCAGGGGACAGGGTCTCACTGAAGCTTTCTTT; CDR3 protein: CASSSRGQGLTEAFF
J gene: TRBJ1-3; clone size: .; V gene: TRBV6-2/TRBV6-3; D gene: TRBD1; CDR3 DNA: TGTGCCAGCAGTGCCCACCTGTCAGGGGGAGGAAACACCATATATTTT; CDR3 protein: CASSAHLSGGGNTIYF
J gene: TRBJ1-1; clone size: .; V gene: TRBV6-5; D gene: .; CDR3 DNA: TGTGCCAGCAGTTCCAGGGTCGCGAACACTGAAGCTTTCTTT; CDR3 protein: CASSSRVANTEAFF
J gene: TRBJ1-6; clone size: .; V gene: TRBV6-4; D gene: .; CDR3 DNA: TGTGCCAGCAGTGACTCGGAGACAGCGCAAAATTCACCCCTCCACTTT; CDR3 protein: CASSDSETAQNSPLHF
J gene: TRBJ2-2; clone size: .; V gene: TRBV3-1/TRBV3-2; D gene: .; CDR3 DNA: TGTGCCAGCAGCCAAGATTGGACAGTGCGGAACACCGGGGAGCTGTTTTTT; CDR3 protein: CASSQDWTVRNTGELFF